Given below is one T cell receptor beta chain in context. These data originate in a study of PD-L1 blockade in urothelial cancer. Clones were read by immunoSEQ multiplex PCR, and TCRdb kept only the in-frame ones, dropping some. The top ten clones hold roughly 2.3% of a sample with about 100,000 clones, about 85% of them seen once. This receptor was obtained from a man aged 50 to 60 with urothelial cancer. This specimen was PBMCs, taken around atezolizumab (anti-PD-L1) treatment.

CDR3 sequence reads: CASSQGRQGAYEQYF. In DNA, the CDR3 is TGTGCCAGCAGCCAAGGCCGACAGGGGGCCTACGAGCAGTACTTC. V gene TRBV14 combines with J gene TRBJ2-7; 9 bases fit TRBD1. Germline V gives CDR1 SGHDN, CDR2 FVKESK. V lost 1 base and J lost 2; bases outside the gene matches: 3. The length of the CDR3 is 15 residues.